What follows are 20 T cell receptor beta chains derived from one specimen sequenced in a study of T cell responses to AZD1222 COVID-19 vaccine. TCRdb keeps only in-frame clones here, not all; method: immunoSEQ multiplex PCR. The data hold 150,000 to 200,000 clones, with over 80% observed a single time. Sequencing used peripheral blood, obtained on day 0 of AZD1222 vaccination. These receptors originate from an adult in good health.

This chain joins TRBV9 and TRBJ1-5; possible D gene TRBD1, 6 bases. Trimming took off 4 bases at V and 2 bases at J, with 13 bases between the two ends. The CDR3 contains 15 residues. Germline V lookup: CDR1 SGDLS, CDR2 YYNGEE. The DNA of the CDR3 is TGTGCCAGCAGCCCACAGGGTGAGGGCAATCAGCCCCAGCATTTT. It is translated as CASSPQGEGNQPQHF. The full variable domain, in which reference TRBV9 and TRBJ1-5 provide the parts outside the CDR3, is DSGVTQTPKHLITATGQRVTLRCSPRSGDLSVYWYQQSLDQGLQFLIQYYNGEERAKGNILERFSAQQFPDLHSELNLSSLELGDSALYFCASSPQGEGNQPQHFGDGTRLSIL.

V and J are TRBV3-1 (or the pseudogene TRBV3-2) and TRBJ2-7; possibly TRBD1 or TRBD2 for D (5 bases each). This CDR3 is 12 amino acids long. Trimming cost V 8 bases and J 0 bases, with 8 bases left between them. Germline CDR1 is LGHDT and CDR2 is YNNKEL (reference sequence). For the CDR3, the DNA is TGTGCCAGCGAGGGGAGCTCCTACGAGCAGTACTTC. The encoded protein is CASEGSSYEQYF.

DNA of the CDR3: TGCAGCGTTGTTAGCGGGGGGGCGACAGATACGCAGTATTTT. Translation gives CSVVSGGATDTQYF. J is TRBJ2-3 and V is TRBV29-1; TRBD2 matches at 11 bases. CDR1 SQVTM and CDR2 ANQGSEA come from the germline V gene. V trimming: 4 bases; J trimming: 3 bases; junction bases outside the gene matches: 3. This CDR3 region has 14 residues.

Written as DNA, the CDR3 is TGTGCCAGCAGTACGGACGGTAACTATGGCTACACCTTC. It encodes CASSTDGNYGYTF. The V call is TRBV6-2 or TRBV6-3, the J call TRBJ1-2; D ambiguous. Germline V gives CDR1 MNHEY, CDR2 SVGEGT. This CDR3 contains 13 residues. V was clipped by 5 bases and J by 1 base, with 8 bases between them.

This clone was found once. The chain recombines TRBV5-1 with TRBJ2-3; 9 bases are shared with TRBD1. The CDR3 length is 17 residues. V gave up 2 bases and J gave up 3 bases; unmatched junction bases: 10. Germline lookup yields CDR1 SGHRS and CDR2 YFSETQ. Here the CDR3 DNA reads TGCGCCAGCAGCTTTAAACAGGGGGCCGGGTGGACAGATACGCAGTATTTT. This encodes CASSFKQGAGWTDTQYF.

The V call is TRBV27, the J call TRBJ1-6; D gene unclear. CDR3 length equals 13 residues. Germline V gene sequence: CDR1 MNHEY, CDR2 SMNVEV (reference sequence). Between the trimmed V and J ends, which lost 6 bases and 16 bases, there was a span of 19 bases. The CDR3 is CASSLESTLLLHF. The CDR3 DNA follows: TGTGCCAGCAGCTTAGAAAGTACACTTTTGCTCCACTTT.

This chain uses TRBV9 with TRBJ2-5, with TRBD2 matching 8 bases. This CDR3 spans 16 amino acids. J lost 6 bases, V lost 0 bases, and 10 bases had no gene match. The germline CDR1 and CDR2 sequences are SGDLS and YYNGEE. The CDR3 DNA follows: TGTGCCAGCAGCGTAGTTTCCTTAGCGGGGTTGAAGACCCAGTACTTC. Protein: CASSVVSLAGLKTQYF.

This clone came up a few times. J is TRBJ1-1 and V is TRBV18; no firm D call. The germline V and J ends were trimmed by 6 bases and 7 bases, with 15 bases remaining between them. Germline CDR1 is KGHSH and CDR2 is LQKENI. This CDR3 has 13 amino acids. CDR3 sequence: CASSETPGIEAFF. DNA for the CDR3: TGTGCCAGCTCTGAGACGCCGGGAATTGAAGCTTTCTTT.

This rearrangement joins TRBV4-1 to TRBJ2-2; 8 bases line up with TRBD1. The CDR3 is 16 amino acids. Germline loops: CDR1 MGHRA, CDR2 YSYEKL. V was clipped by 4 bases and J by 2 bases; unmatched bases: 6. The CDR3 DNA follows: TGCGCCAGCAGCCTTTCGGGACAGGACAACACCGGGGAGCTGTTTTTT. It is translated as CASSLSGQDNTGELFF.

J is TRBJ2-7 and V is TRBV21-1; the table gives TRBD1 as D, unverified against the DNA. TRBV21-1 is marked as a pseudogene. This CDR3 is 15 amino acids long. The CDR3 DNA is TGTGCCCCCAGTCCGGGACAGGGTATTTTCTACGAGCAGTACGTC. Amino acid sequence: CAPSPGQGIFYEQYV.

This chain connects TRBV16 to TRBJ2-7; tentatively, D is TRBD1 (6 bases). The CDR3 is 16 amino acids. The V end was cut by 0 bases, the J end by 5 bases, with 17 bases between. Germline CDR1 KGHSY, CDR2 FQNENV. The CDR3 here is CASSQSISDSVNEQYF. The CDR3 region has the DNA TGTGCCAGCAGCCAATCCATCTCGGACAGCGTCAACGAGCAGTACTTC. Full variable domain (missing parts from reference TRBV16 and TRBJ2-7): GEEVAQTPKHLVRGEGQKAKLYCAPIKGHSYVFWYQQVLKNEFKFLISFQNENVFDETGMPKERFSAKCLPNSPCSLEIQATKLEDSAVYFCASSQSISDSVNEQYFGPGTRLTVT.

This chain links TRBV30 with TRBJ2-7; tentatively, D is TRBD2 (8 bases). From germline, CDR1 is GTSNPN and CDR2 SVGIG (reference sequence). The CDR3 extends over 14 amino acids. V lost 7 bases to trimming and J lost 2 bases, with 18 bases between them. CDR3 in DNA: TGTGCCTTGAAGGGGGCGGGGGGACCCTACGAGCAGTACTTC. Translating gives CALKGAGGPYEQYF.

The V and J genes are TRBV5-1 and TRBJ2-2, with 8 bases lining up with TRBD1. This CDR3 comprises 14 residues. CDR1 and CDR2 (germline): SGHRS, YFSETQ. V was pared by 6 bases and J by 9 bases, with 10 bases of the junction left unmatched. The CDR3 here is CASTPGDRSWELFF. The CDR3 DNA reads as TGCGCCAGCACCCCGGGGGACAGGTCCTGGGAGCTGTTTTTT.

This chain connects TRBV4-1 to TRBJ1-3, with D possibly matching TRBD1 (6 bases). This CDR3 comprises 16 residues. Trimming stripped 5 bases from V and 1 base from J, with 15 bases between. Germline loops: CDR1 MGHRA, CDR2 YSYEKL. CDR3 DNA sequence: TGCGCCAGCAGCACAGGGCCTAAAGGGTCTGGAAACACCATATATTTT. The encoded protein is CASSTGPKGSGNTIYF.

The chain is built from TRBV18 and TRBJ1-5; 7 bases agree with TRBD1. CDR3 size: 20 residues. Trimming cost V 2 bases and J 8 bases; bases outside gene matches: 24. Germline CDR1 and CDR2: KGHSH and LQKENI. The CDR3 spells CASSPTSGTARISRQEPQHF. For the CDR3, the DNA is TGTGCCAGCTCACCAACTTCCGGGACAGCTCGAATTAGTCGTCAGGAGCCCCAGCATTTT.

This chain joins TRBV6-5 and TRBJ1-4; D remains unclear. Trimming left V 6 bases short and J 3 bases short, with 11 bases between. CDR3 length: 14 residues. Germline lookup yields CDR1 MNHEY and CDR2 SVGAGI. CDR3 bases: TGTGCCAGCAGCTTCGGACGGGCTAATGAAAAACTGTTTTTT. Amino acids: CASSFGRANEKLFF.

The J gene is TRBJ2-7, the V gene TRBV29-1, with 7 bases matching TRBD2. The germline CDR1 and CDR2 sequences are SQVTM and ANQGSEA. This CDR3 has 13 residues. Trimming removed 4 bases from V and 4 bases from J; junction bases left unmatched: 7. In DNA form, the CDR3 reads TGCAGCGTTGGGCGGGAGACGAGTTACGAGCAGTACTTC. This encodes CSVGRETSYEQYF.

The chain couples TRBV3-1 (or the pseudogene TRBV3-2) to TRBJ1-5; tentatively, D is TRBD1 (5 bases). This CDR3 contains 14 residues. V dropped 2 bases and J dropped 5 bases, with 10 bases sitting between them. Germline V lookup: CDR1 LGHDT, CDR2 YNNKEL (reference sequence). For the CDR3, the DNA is TGTGCCAGCAGCCAACAGGGTGGGGATCAGCCCCAGCATTTT. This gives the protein CASSQQGGDQPQHF.

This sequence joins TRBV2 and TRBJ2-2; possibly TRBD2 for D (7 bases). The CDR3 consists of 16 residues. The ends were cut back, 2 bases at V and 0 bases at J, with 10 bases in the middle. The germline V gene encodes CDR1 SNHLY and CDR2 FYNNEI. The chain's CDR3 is CASSERRGPNTGELFF. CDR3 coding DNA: TGTGCCAGCAGTGAAAGGCGGGGGCCGAACACCGGGGAGCTGTTTTTT.

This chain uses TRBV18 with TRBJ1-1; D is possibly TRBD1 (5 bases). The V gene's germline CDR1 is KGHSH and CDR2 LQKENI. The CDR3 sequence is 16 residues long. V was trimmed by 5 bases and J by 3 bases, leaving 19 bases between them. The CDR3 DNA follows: TGTGCCAGCTCATCCTCCTCCGGGGGAATGTACACTGAAGCTTTCTTT. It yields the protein CASSSSSGGMYTEAFF.